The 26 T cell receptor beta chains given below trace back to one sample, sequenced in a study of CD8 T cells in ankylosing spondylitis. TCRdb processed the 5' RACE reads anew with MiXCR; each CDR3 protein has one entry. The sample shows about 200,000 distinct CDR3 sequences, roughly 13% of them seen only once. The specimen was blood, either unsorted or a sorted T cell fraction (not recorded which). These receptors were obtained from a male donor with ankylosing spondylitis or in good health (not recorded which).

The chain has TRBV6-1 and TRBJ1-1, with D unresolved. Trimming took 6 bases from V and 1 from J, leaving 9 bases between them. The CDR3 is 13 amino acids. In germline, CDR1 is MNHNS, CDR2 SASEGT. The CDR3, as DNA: TGTGCCAGCAGCGCTACGGGGAACACTGAAGCTTTCTTT. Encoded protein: CASSATGNTEAFF.

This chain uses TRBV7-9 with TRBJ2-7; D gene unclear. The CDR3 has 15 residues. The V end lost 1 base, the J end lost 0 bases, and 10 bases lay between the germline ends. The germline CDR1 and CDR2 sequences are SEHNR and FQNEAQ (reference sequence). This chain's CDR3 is CASSLDGPHSYEQYF. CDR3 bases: TGTGCCAGCAGCTTAGACGGTCCCCACTCCTACGAGCAGTACTTC.

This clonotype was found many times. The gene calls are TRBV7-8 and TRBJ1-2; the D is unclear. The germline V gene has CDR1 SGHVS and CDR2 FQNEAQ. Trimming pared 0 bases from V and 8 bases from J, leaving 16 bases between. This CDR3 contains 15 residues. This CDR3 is CASSLASGQKGGYTF. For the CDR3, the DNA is TGTGCCAGCAGCTTAGCGTCTGGGCAGAAAGGGGGCTACACCTTC.

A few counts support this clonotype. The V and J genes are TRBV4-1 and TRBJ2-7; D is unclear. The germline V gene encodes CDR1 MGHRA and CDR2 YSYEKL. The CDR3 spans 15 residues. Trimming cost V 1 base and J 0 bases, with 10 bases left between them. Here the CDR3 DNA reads TGCGCCAGCAGCCAAGTACGTGGGTCCTCCTACGAGCAGTACTTC. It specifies CASSQVRGSSYEQYF.

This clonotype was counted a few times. The CDR3 region is CASSPGTSNEQFF. CDR3 DNA sequence: TGCGCCAGCAGCCCGGGGACCAGCAATGAGCAGTTCTTC. J is TRBJ2-1 and V is TRBV4-1; tentatively, D is TRBD1 or TRBD2 (5 bases each). Germline assignment: CDR1 MGHRA and CDR2 YSYEKL. The CDR3 is 13 amino acids. Between the trimmed V and J ends, which lost 4 bases and 6 bases, there was a span of 10 bases.

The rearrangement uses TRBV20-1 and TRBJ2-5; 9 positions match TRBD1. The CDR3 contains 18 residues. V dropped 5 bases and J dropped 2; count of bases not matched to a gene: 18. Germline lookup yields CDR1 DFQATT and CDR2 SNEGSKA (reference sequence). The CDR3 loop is CSAGTPRDRVRFQETQYF. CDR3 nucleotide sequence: TGCAGTGCTGGTACACCCCGGGACAGGGTGCGATTTCAAGAGACCCAGTACTTC.

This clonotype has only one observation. The CDR3: CASRGGTGGTGELFF. CDR3 in DNA: TGTGCCAGCAGAGGCGGGACAGGTGGGACCGGGGAGCTGTTTTTT. The chain recombines TRBV2 with TRBJ2-2, with 8 positions matching TRBD1. There are 15 residues in the CDR3. Germline trimming cut 6 bases from V and 5 bases from J; bases unmatched to any gene: 8. The germline V gene encodes CDR1 SNHLY and CDR2 FYNNEI.

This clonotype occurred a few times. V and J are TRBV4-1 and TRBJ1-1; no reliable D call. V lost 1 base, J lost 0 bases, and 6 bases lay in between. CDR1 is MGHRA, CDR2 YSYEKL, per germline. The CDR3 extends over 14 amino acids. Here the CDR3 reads CASSQAPMNTEAFF. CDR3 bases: TGCGCCAGCAGCCAAGCGCCGATGAACACTGAAGCTTTCTTT.

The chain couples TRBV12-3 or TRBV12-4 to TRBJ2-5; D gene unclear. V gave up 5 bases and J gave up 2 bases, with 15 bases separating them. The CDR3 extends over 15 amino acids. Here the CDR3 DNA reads TGTGCCAGCAGTCCCCGACGGTTGTTACAAGAGACCCAGTACTTC. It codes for CASSPRRLLQETQYF.

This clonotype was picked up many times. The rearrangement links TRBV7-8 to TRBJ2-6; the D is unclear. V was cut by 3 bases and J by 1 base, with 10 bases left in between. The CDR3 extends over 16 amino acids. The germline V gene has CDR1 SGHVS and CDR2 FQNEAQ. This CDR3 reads CASSFLFLSGANVLTF. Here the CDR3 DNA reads TGTGCCAGCAGCTTTTTATTCCTTTCTGGGGCCAACGTCCTGACTTTC.

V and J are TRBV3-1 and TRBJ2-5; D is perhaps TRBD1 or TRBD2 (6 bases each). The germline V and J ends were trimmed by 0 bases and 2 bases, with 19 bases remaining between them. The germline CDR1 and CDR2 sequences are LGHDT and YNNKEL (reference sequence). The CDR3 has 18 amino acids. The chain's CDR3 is CASSQEWVVAGTQETQYF. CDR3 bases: TGTGCCAGCAGCCAAGAGTGGGTCGTTGCGGGGACACAAGAGACCCAGTACTTC.

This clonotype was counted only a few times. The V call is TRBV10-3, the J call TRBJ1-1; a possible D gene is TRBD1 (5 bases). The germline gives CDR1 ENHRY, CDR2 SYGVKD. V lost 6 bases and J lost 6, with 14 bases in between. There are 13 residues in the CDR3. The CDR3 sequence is CAIRSGEVAEAFF. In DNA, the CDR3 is TGTGCCATCAGGTCGGGGGAGGTTGCTGAAGCTTTCTTT.

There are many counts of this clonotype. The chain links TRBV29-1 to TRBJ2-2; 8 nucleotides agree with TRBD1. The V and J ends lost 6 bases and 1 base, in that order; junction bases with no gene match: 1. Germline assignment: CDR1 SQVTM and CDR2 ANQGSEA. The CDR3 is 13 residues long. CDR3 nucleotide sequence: TGCAGCGTACAGGGGGGGAACACCGGGGAGCTGTTTTTT. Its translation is CSVQGGNTGELFF.

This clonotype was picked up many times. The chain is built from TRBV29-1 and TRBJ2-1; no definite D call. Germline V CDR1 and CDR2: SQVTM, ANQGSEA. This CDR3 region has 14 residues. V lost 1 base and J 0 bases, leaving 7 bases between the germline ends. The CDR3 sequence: CSVEGPSSYNEQFF. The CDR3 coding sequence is TGCAGCGTTGAAGGCCCCAGCTCCTACAATGAGCAGTTCTTC.

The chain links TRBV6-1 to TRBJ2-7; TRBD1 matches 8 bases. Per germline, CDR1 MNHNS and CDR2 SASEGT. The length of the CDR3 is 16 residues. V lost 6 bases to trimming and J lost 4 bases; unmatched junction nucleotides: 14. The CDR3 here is CASSSGTGRQRYEQYF. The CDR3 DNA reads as TGTGCCAGCAGCTCCGGGACAGGTAGACAGAGGTACGAGCAGTACTTC.

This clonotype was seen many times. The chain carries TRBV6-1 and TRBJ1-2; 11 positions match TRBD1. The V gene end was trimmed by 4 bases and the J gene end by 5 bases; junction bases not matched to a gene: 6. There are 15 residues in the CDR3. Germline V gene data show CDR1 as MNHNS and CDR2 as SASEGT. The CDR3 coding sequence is TGTGCCAGCAGTGTAACCGGGACAGGGGGATATGGCTACACCTTC. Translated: CASSVTGTGGYGYTF.

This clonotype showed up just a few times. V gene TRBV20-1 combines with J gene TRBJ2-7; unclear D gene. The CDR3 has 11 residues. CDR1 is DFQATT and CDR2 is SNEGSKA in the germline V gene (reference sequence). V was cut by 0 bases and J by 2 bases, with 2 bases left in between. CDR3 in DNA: TGCAGTGCTAGAGATCCCTACGAGCAGTACTTC. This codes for CSARDPYEQYF.

The CDR3 nucleotides are TGTGCCAGCAGCCTGGTAACTAGGGAGCAGTACTTC. Translated: CASSLVTREQYF. V usage is TRBV5-6 and J usage is TRBJ2-7; TRBD2 is a possible D gene (5 bases). V was cut by 4 bases and J by 7 bases, with 12 bases left in between. The CDR3 loop spans 12 amino acids. Germline V CDR1 and CDR2: SGHDT, YYEEEE.

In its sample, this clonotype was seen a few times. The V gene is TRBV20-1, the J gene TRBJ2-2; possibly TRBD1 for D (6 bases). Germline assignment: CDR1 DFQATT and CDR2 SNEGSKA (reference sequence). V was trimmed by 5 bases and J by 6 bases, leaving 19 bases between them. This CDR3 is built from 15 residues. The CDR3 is CSALIDLQGPGELFF. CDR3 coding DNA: TGCAGTGCTCTCATTGATCTACAGGGCCCCGGGGAGCTGTTTTTT.

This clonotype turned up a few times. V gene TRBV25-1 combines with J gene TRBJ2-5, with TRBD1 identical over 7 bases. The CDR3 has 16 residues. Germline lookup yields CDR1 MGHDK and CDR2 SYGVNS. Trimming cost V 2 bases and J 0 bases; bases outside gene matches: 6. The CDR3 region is CASSERDRAHQETQYF. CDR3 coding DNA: TGTGCCAGCAGTGAAAGGGACAGAGCCCACCAAGAGACCCAGTACTTC.

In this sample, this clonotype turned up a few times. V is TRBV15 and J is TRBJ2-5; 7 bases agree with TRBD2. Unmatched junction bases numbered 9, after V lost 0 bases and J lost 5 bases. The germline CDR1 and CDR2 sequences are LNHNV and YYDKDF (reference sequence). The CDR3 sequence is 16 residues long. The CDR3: CATSRDGAGESETQYF. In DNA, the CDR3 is TGTGCCACCAGCAGAGATGGCGCGGGAGAATCCGAGACCCAGTACTTC.

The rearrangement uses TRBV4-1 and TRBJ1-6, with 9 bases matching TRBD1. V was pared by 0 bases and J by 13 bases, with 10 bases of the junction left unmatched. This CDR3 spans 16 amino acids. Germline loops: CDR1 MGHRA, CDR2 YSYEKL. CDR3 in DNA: TGCGCCAGCAGCCAAGAACCTGGGACAGGGAGGGGTCCCCTCCACTTT. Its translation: CASSQEPGTGRGPLHF.

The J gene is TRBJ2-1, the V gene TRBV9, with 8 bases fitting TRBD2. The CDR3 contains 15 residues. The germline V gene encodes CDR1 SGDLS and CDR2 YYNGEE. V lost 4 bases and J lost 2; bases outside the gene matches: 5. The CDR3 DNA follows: TGTGCCAGCAGCCTCGGGGGGGTAACCTACAATGAGCAGTTCTTC. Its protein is CASSLGGVTYNEQFF.

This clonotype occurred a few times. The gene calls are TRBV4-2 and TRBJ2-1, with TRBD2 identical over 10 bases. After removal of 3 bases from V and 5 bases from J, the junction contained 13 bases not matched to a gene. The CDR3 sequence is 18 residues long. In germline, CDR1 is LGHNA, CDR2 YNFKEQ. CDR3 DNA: TGTGCCAGCAGCCAGGCTGTAATAGCGGGAGGCCCTCACAATGAGCAGTTCTTC. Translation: CASSQAVIAGGPHNEQFF.

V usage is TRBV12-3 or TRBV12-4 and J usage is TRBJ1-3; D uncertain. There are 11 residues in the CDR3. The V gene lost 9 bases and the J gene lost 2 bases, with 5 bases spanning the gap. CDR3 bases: TGTGCCAGAAGGGCTGGAAACACCATATATTTT. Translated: CARRAGNTIYF.

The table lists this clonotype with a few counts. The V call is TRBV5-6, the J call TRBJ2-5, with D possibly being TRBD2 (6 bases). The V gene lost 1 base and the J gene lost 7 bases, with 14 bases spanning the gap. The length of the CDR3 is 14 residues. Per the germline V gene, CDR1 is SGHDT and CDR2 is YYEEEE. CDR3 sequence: CASSLPSDWVTQYF. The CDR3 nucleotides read TGTGCCAGCAGCTTGCCTAGCGACTGGGTGACCCAGTACTTC.